This T cell receptor beta chain was profiled in a study of cytomegalovirus exposure and HLA in healthy donors. Findings and caveats of the study: Follow-up analysis later connected one missense variant in DCLRE1C with trimming of TCR beta V- and J-genes. As was reported, the classifier diagnosed cytomegalovirus status with high specificity and sensitivity. Indistinguishable V segments such as TRBV6-2 and TRBV6-3 were excluded. Serostatus for CMV was the only available immune exposure information.

As concerns this clone: Its antigen is unknown.

This CDR3 is built from 11 residues. CDR1 MDHEN and CDR2 SYDVKM come from the germline V gene. Trimming stripped 4 bases from V and 7 bases from J, with 7 bases between. PCR primers comprised 60 Vbeta and 13 Jbeta primers. TCRdb's copy holds only in-frame clones and misses some; the assay was immunoSEQ multiplex PCR. The repertoire holds tens of thousands of clones, about 81% seen once, with about 2.1% in the top ten. This TCR came from a man younger than 35 in good health and CMV-seronegative. Material: PBMCs. The chain joins TRBV28 to TRBJ2-5, with TRBD2 as a possible D gene (5 bases). This CDR3 reads CASSSGWTQYF. CDR3 sequence (DNA): TGTGCCAGCAGTTCGGGATGGACCCAGTACTTC.